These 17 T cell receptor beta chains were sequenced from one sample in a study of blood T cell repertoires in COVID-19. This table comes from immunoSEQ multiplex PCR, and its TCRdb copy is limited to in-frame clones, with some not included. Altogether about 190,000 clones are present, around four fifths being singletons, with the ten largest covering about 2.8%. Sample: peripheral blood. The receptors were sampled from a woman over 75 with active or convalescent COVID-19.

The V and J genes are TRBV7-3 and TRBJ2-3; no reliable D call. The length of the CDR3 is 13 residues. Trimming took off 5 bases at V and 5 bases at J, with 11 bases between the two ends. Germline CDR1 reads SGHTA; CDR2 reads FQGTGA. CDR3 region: CASSIRGRDTQYF. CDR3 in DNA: TGTGCCAGCAGCATTAGAGGTAGAGATACGCAGTATTTT.

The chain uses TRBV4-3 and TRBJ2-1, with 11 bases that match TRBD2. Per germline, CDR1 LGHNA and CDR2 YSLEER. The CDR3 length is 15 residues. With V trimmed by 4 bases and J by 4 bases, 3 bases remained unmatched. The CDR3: CASSLSGGVYNEQFF. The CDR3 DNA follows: TGCGCCAGCAGCCTTAGCGGGGGGGTATACAATGAGCAGTTCTTC.

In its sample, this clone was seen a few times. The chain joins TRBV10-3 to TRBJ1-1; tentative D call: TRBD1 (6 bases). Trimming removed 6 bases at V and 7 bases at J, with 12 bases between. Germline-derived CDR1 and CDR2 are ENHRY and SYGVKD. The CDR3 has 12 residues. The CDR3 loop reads CAISGQSGEAFF. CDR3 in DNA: TGTGCCATCAGCGGACAGTCGGGTGAAGCTTTCTTT.

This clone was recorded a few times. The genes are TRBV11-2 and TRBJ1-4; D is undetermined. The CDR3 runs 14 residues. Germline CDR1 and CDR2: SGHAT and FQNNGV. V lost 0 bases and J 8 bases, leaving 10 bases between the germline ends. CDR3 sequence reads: CASSLEQSLEKLFF. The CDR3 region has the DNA TGTGCCAGCAGCTTAGAACAGAGCTTGGAAAAACTGTTTTTT.

The CDR3 loop is CASSNRVNTEAFF. The CDR3 bases are TGTGCCAGCAGTAACAGGGTGAACACTGAAGCTTTCTTT. V gene TRBV6-2 or TRBV6-3 combines with J gene TRBJ1-1, with D possibly TRBD1 on 6 matching bases. CDR3 length: 13 amino acids. Trimming left V 5 bases short and J 0 bases short, with 7 bases between. Germline lookup yields CDR1 MNHEY and CDR2 SVGEGT.

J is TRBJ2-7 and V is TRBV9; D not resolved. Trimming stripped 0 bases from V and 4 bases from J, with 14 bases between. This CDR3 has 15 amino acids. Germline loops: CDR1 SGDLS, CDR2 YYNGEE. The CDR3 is CASSVGPDEVYEQYF. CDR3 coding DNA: TGTGCCAGCAGCGTAGGCCCCGACGAGGTATACGAGCAGTACTTC.

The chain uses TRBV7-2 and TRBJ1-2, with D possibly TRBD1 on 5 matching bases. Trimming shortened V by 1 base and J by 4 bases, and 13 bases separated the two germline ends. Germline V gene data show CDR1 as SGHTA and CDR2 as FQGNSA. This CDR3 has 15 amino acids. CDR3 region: CASSLEGRASYGYTF. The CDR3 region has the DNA TGTGCCAGCAGCTTAGAGGGCAGGGCTAGCTATGGCTACACCTTC.

CDR3 region: CASQNRENTEAFF. DNA of the CDR3: TGTGCCAGTCAAAACAGGGAGAACACTGAAGCTTTCTTT. The rearrangement uses TRBV19 and TRBJ1-1, with a possible D match to TRBD1 (6 bases). Germline V gives CDR1 LNHDA, CDR2 SQIVND (reference sequence). The V and J ends lost 8 bases and 1 base respectively, with 11 bases between them. There are 13 residues in the CDR3.

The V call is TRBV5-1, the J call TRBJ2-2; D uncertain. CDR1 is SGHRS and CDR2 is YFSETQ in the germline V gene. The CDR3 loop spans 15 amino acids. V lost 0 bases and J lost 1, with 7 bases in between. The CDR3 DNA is TGCGCCAGCAGCTTGGCCCAATGGAACACCGGGGAGCTGTTTTTT. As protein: CASSLAQWNTGELFF. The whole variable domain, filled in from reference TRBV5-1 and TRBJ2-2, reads KAGVTQTPRYLIKTRGQQVTLSCSPISGHRSVSWYQQTPGQGLQFLFEYFSETQRNKGNFPGRFSGRQFSNSRSEMNVSTLELGDSALYLCASSLAQWNTGELFFGEGSRLTVL.

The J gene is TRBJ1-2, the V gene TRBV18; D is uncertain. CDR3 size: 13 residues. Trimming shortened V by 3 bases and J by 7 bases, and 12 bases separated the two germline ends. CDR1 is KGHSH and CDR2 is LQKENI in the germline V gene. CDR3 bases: TGTGCCAGCTCACCCATCCGGGGTGGTGGCTACACCTTC. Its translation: CASSPIRGGGYTF.

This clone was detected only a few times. The CDR3 DNA reads TGTGCCAGCAGTCGCGGGGGGACAGGGGCTGAGACCCAGTACTTC. Its protein product is CASSRGGTGAETQYF. The chain has TRBV6-6 and TRBJ2-5; the match to TRBD1 covers 10 bases. J was trimmed by 5 bases and V by 5 bases; bases with no gene match: 8. CDR1 and CDR2 (germline): MNHNY, SVGAGI (reference sequence). The CDR3 extends over 15 amino acids.

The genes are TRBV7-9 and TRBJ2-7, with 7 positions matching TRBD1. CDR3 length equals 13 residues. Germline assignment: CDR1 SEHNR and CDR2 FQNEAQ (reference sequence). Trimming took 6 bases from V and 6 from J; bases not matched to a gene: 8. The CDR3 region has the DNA TGTGCCAGCAGACCCGGAGCAGGGGGCGAGCAGTACTTC. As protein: CASRPGAGGEQYF.

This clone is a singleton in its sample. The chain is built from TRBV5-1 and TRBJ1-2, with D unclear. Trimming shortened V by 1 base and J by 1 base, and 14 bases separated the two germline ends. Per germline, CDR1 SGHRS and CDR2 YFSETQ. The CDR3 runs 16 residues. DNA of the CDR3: TGCGCCAGCAGCTTGAGTCCCAGTACGTATAACTATGGCTACACCTTC. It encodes CASSLSPSTYNYGYTF. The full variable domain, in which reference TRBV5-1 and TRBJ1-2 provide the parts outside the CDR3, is KAGVTQTPRYLIKTRGQQVTLSCSPISGHRSVSWYQQTPGQGLQFLFEYFSETQRNKGNFPGRFSGRQFSNSRSEMNVSTLELGDSALYLCASSLSPSTYNYGYTFGSGTRLTVV.

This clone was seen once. DNA for the CDR3: TGCGCCAGCAGCCCCGGACAGGGAGGTCAAGAGACCCAGTACTTC. Amino acid sequence: CASSPGQGGQETQYF. This rearrangement joins TRBV5-1 to TRBJ2-5; 8 nucleotides agree with TRBD1. J gave up 2 bases and V 4 bases, and 7 bases lay outside the gene matches. This CDR3 is 15 amino acids long. The germline V gene encodes CDR1 SGHRS and CDR2 YFSETQ.

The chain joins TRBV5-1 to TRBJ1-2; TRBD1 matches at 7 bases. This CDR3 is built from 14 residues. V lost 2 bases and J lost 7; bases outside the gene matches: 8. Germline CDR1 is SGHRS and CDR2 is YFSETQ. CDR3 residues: CASSLDRELGGYTF. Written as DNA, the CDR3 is TGCGCCAGCAGCTTAGACAGGGAGCTAGGTGGCTACACCTTC.

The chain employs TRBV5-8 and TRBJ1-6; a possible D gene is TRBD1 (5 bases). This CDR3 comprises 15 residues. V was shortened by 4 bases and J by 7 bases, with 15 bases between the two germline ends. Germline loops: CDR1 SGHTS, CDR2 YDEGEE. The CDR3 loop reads CASSAGHWENSPLHF. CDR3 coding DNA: TGTGCCAGCAGCGCCGGACATTGGGAAAATTCACCCCTCCACTTT. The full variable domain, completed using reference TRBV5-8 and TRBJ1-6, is EAGVTQSPTHLIKTRGQQATLRCSPISGHTSVYWYQQALGLGLQFLLWYDEGEERNRGNFPPRFSGRQFPNYSSELNVNALELEDSALYLCASSAGHWENSPLHFGNGTRLTVT.

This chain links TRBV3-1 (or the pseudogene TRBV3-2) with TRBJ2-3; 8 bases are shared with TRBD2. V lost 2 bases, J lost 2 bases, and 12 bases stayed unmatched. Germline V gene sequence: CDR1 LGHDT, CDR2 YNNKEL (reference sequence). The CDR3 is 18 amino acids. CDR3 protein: CASSQFHSIAGSTDTQYF. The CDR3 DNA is TGTGCCAGCAGCCAATTTCATTCCATAGCGGGGTCCACAGATACGCAGTATTTT.